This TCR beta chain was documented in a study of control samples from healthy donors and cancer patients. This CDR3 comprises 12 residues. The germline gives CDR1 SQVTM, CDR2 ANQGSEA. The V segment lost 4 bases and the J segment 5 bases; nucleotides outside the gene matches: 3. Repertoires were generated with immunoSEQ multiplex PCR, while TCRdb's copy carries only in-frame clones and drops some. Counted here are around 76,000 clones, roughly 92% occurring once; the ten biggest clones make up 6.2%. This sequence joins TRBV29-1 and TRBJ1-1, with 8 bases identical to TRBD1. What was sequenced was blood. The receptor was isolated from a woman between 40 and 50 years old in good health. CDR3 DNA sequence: TGCAGCGTTGGTAGACAGGGGACTGAAGCTTTCTTT. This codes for CSVGRQGTEAFF. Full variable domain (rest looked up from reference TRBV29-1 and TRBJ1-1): SAVISQKPSRDICQRGTSLTIQCQVDSQVTMMFWYRQQPGQSLTLIATANQGSEATYESGFVIDKFPISRPNLTFSTLTVSNMSPEDSSIYLCSVGRQGTEAFFGQGTRLTVV.